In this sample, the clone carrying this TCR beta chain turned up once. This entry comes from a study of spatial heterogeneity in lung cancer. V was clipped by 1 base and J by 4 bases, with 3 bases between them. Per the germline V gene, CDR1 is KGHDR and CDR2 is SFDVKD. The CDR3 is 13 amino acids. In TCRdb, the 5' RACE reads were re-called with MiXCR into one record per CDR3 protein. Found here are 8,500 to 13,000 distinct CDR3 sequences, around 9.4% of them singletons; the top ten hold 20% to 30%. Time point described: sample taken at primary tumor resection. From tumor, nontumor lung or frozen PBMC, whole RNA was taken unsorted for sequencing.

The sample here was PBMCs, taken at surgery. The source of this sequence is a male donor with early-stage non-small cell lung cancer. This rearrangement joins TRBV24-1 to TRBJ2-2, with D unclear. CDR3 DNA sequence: TGTGCCACCAGTGATTTAATCACCGGGGAGCTGTTTTTT. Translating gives CATSDLITGELFF.